These 6 T cell receptor beta chains were sequenced from one sample in a study of identifying expanded T cells in peripheral blood. Produced via immunoSEQ multiplex PCR; TCRdb's table is partial and in-frame only. The data contain nearly 60,000 clones, approximately 89% of them singletons. The sequencing input was blood. Source of these receptors: a person aged 18 to 70 in good health.

The rearrangement links TRBV2 to TRBJ2-1, with 8 bases lining up with TRBD1. V dropped 5 bases and J dropped 5; count of bases not matched to a gene: 5. The CDR3 totals 14 residues. Germline V gene sequence: CDR1 SNHLY, CDR2 FYNNEI. The CDR3 nucleotides are TGTGCCAGCAGTTGGGACAGGACTGACAATGAGCAGTTCTTC. This sequence encodes CASSWDRTDNEQFF.

J is TRBJ2-1 and V is TRBV10-3; D is perhaps TRBD2 (6 bases). V shed 3 bases and J shed 2 bases, with 11 bases lying between them. The V gene's germline CDR1 is ENHRY and CDR2 SYGVKD. The CDR3 has 15 amino acids. Here the CDR3 reads CAISDRTKPYNEQFF. In DNA form, the CDR3 reads TGTGCCATCAGTGACCGGACTAAACCCTACAATGAGCAGTTCTTC.

This clone is a singleton in its sample. The chain uses TRBV28 and TRBJ2-3; TRBD2 matches at 7 bases. The V and J ends lost 4 bases and 5 bases, in that order; junction bases with no gene match: 0. CDR1 MDHEN and CDR2 SYDVKM come from the germline V gene. The CDR3 is made up of 12 amino acids. CDR3 loop: CASSWGGDTQYF. CDR3 DNA sequence: TGTGCCAGCAGTTGGGGGGGAGATACGCAGTATTTT.

The chain couples TRBV12-1 to TRBJ1-5. TRBV12-1 is termed a pseudogene. The CDR3 spans 15 residues. As DNA, the CDR3 is TGTGCCAGCAGCACCTGGACCGAGGGCAATCAGCCCCAGCATTTT. Amino acids: CASSTWTEGNQPQHF.

This chain joins TRBV7-9 and TRBJ1-2; D is ambiguous. V lost 4 bases to trimming and J lost 5 bases, with 11 bases between them. Germline CDR1 SEHNR, CDR2 FQNEAQ (reference sequence). This CDR3 is built from 13 residues. CDR3 residues: CASSSHGGYGYTF. The CDR3 DNA is TGTGCCAGCAGCTCCCACGGAGGGTATGGCTACACCTTC.

The chain joins TRBV6-5 to TRBJ1-5; 8 bases are a match to TRBD1. V dropped 8 bases and J dropped 3; count of bases not matched to a gene: 0. CDR1 MNHEY and CDR2 SVGAGI come from the germline V gene. The CDR3 extends over 12 amino acids. The CDR3 DNA sequence: TGTGCCAGCCAGGGGGCCAATCAGCCCCAGCATTTT. It yields the protein CASQGANQPQHF.